This T cell receptor beta chain was documented in a study of blood T cell repertoires in COVID-19. The overall study: COVID-19 samples, acute and convalescent, were from the United States, Italy and Spain. PBMCs, B-cell-depleted T cells, or T cells were the source of the cDNA or gDNA that made up the material.

CDR1 KGHSH and CDR2 LQKENI come from the germline V gene. The V end was cut by 0 bases, the J end by 7 bases, with 6 bases between. This CDR3 is built from 13 residues. Original processing notes: It was from reference gene primer amplification that nucleated cell counts were estimated. TCRdb's table, derived via immunoSEQ multiplex PCR, lists solely in-frame clones and lacks some. The DNA was the basis for D and trimming; V, J and clone size are from that table. The data show 85,000 to 130,000 clones, approximately 80% seen once. This clone appeared once. This sequence was found in a man aged 55 to 69 with acute or convalescent COVID-19. Sequenced: peripheral blood. V and J are TRBV18 and TRBJ1-4; no clear D. The CDR3 is CASSPPGREKLFF. CDR3 sequence (DNA): TGTGCCAGCTCACCACCGGGCCGTGAAAAACTGTTTTTT.